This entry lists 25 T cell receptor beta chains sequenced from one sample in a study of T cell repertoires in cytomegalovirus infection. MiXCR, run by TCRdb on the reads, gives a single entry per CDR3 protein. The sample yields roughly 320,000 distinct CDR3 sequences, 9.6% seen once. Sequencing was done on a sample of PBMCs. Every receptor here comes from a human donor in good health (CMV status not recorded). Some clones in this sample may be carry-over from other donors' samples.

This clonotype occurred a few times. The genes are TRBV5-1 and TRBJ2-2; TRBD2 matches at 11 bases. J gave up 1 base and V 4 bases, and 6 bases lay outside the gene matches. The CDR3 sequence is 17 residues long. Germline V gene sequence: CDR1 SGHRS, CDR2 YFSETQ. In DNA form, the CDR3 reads TGCGCCAGCAGCCCCCGACTAGCGGGGCAGAACACCGGGGAGCTGTTTTTT. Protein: CASSPRLAGQNTGELFF.

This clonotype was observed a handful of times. The CDR3 here is CASSSPRTSDTDTQYF. The CDR3 DNA is TGTGCCAGCAGCTCCCCCCGTACCTCTGACACAGATACGCAGTATTTT. The chain joins TRBV5-6 to TRBJ2-3, with D hard to call. This CDR3 has 16 amino acids. Germline assignment: CDR1 SGHDT and CDR2 YYEEEE. The ends were cut back, 3 bases at V and 2 bases at J, with 16 bases in the middle.

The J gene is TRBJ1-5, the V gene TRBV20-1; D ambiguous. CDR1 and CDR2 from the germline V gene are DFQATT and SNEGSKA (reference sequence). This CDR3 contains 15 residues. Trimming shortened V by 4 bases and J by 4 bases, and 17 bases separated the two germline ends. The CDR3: CSANRAIERNQPQHF. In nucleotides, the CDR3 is TGCAGTGCTAACCGGGCCATAGAGCGTAATCAGCCCCAGCATTTT.

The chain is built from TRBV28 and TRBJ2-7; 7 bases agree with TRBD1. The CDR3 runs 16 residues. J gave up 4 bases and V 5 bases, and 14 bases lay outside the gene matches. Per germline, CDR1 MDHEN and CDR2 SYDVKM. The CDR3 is CASSPQGQRGWYEQYV. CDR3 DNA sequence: TGTGCCAGCAGTCCGCAGGGACAGCGCGGATGGTACGAGCAGTACGTC.

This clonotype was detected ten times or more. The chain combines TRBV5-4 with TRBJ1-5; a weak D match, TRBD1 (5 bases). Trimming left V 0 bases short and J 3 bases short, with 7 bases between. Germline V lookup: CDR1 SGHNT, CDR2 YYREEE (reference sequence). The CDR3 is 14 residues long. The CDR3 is CASSLAGDNQPQHF. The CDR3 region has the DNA TGTGCCAGCAGCTTGGCGGGGGACAATCAGCCCCAGCATTTT.

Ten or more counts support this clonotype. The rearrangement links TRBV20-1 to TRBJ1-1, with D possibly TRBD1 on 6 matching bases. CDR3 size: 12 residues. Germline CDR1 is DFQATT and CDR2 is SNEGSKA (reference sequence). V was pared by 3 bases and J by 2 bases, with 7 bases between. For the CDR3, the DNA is TGCAGTGCTAGGACAGGCAACACTGAAGCTTTCTTT. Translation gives CSARTGNTEAFF.

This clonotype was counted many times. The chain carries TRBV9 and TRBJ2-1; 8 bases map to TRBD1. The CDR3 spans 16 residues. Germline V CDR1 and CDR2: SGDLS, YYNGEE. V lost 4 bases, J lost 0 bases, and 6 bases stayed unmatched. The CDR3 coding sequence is TGTGCCAGCAGCTTGAGACAGGGGAGCTCCTACAATGAGCAGTTCTTC. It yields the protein CASSLRQGSSYNEQFF.

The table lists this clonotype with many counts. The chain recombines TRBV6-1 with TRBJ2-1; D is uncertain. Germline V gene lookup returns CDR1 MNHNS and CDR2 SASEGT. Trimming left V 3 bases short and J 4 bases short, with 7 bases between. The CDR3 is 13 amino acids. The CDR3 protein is CASSDGRYNEQFF. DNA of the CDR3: TGTGCCAGCAGTGATGGAAGATACAATGAGCAGTTCTTC.

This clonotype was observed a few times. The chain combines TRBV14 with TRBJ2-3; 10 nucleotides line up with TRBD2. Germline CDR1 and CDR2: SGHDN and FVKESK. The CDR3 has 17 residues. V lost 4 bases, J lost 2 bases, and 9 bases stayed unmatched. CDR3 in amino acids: CASSPPLLAGPTDTQYF. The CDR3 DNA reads TGTGCCAGCAGCCCCCCCCTACTAGCGGGGCCCACAGATACGCAGTATTTT. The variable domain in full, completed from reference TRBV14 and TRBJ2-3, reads EAGVTQFPSHSVIEKGQTVTLRCDPISGHDNLYWYRRVMGKEIKFLLHFVKESKQDESGMPNNRFLAERTGGTYSTLKVQPAELEDSGVYFCASSPPLLAGPTDTQYFGPGTRLTVL.

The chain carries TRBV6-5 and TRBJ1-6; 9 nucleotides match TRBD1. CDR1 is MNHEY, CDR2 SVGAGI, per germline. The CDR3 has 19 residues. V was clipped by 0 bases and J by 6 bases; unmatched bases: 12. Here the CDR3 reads CASSYSPGQGGKGNSPLHF. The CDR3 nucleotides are TGTGCCAGCAGTTACTCTCCGGGACAGGGAGGAAAGGGTAATTCACCCCTCCACTTT.

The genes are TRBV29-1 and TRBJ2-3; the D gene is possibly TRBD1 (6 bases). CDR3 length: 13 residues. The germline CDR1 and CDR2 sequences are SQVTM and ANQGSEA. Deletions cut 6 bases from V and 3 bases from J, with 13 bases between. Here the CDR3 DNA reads TGCAGCGTCCGGACAGAAGGAACAGATACGCAGTATTTT. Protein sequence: CSVRTEGTDTQYF.

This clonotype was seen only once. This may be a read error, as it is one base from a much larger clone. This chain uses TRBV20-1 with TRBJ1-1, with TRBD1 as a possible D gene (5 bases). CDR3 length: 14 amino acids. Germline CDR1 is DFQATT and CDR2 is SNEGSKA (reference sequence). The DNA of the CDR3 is TGCAGTGCTAGAGTTGGGGGACCGAACACTGAAGCTCTCTTT. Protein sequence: CSARVGGPNTEALF.

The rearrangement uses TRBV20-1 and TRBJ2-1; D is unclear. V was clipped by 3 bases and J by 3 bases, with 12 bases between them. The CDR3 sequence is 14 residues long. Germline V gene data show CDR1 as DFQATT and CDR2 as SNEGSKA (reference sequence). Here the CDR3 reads CSARPTALYNEQFF. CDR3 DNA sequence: TGCAGTGCTAGGCCCACGGCCCTCTACAATGAGCAGTTCTTC.

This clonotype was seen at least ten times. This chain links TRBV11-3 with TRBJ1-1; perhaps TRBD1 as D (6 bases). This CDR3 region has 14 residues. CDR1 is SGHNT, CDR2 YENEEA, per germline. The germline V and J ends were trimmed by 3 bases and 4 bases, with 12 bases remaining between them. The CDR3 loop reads CASSFGTSFTEAFF. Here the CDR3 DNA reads TGTGCCAGCAGCTTTGGGACATCGTTCACTGAAGCTTTCTTT.

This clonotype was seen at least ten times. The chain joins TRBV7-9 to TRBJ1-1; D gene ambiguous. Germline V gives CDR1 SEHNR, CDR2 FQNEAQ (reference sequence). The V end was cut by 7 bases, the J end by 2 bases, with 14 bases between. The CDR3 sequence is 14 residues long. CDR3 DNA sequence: TGTGCCAGCATTAAACCCGGGAGAAACACTGAAGCTTTCTTT. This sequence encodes CASIKPGRNTEAFF.

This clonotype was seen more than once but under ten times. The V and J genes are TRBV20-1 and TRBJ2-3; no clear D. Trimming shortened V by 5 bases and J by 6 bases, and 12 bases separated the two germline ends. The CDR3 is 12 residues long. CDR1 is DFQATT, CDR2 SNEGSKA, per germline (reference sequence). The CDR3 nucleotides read TGCAGTGCTTATCAACGAGCGGATACGCAGTATTTT. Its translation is CSAYQRADTQYF.

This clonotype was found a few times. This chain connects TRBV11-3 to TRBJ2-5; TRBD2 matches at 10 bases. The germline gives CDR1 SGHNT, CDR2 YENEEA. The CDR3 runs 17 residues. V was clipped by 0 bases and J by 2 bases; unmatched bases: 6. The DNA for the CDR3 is TGTGCCAGCAGCTTAGATTTTGGACTAGCGGATCAAGAGACCCAGTACTTC. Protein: CASSLDFGLADQETQYF.

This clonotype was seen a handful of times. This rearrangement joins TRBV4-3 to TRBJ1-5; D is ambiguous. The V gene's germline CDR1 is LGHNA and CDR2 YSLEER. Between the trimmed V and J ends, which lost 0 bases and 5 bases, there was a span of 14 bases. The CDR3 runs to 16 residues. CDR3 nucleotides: TGCGCCAGCAGCCAAGATTATCAGACTTGGTATCAGCCCCAGCATTTT. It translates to CASSQDYQTWYQPQHF.

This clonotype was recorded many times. The CDR3 DNA is TGTGCCACAACTTCTGTGGGGAACACTGAAGCTTTCTTT. Translation: CATTSVGNTEAFF. The chain uses TRBV2 and TRBJ1-1; no definite D call. The germline V gene has CDR1 SNHLY and CDR2 FYNNEI. V dropped 10 bases and J dropped 1 base, with 13 bases sitting between them. The CDR3 loop spans 13 amino acids.

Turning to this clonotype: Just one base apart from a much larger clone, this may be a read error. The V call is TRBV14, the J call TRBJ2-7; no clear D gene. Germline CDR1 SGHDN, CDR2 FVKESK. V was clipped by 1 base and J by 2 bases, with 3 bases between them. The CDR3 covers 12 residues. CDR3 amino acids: CASSQVTYEQYF. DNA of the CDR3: TGTGCCAGCAGCCAAGTGACCTACGAGCAGTACTTC.

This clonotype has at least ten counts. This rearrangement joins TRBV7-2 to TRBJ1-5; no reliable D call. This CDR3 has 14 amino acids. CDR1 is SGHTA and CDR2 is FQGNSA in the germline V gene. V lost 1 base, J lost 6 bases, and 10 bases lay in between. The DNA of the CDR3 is TGTGCCAGCAGCTTAGGTCCGGGCTCTCAGCCCCAGCATTTT. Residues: CASSLGPGSQPQHF. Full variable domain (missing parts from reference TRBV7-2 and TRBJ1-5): GAGVSQSPSNKVTEKGKDVELRCDPISGHTALYWYRQSLGQGLEFLIYFQGNSAPDKSGLPSDRFSAERTGGSVSTLTIQRTQQEDSAVYLCASSLGPGSQPQHFGDGTRLSIL.

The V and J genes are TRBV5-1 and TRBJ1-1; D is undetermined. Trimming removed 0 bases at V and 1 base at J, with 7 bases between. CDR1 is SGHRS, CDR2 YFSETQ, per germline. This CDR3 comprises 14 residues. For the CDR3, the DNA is TGCGCCAGCAGCTTGGACGCCTCGAACACTGAAGCTTTCTTT. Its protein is CASSLDASNTEAFF.

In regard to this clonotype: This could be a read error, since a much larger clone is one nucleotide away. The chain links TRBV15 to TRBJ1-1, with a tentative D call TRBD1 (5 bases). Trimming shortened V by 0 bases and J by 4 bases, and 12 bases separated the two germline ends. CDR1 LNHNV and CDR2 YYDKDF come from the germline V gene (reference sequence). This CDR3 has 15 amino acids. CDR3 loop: CATSRDRGVGTEAFF. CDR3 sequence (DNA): TGTGCCACCAGCAGAGATCGAGGGGTGGGCACTGAAGCTTTCTTT.

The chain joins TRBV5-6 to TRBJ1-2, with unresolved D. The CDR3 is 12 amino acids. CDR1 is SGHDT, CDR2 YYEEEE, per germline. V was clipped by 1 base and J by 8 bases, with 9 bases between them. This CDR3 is CASSLSPYGYTF. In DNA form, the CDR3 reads TGTGCCAGCAGCTTGTCTCCATACGGCTACACCTTC.

DNA for the CDR3: TGTGCCAGCAGACCGGGTGCAGGGGGGAACACCGGGGAGCTGTTTTTT. This sequence encodes CASRPGAGGNTGELFF. V and J are TRBV5-6 and TRBJ2-2, with TRBD1 matching 7 bases. Germline V CDR1 and CDR2: SGHDT, YYEEEE. With V trimmed by 5 bases and J by 1 base, 8 bases remained unmatched. The CDR3 totals 16 residues.